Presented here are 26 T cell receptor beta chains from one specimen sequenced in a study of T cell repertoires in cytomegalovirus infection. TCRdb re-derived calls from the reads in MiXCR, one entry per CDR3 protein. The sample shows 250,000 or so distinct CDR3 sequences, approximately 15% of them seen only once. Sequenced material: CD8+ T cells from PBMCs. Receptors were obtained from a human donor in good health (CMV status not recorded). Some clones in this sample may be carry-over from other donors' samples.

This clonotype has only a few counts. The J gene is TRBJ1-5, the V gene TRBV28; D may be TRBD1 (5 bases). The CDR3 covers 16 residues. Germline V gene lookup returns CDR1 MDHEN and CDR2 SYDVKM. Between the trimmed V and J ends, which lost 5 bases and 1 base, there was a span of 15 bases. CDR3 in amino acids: CASSAQGGLSNQPQHF. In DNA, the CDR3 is TGTGCCAGCAGTGCTCAGGGAGGTCTCAGCAATCAGCCCCAGCATTTT.

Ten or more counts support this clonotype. Written as DNA, the CDR3 is TGCAGTGCTAGAGACTTTACCGGACTAACCGAAAAACTGTTTTTT. The encoded protein is CSARDFTGLTEKLFF. The chain uses TRBV20-1 and TRBJ1-4; D not certain. V lost 0 bases and J lost 8, with 16 bases in between. The CDR3 is 15 amino acids. Germline CDR1 DFQATT, CDR2 SNEGSKA (reference sequence).

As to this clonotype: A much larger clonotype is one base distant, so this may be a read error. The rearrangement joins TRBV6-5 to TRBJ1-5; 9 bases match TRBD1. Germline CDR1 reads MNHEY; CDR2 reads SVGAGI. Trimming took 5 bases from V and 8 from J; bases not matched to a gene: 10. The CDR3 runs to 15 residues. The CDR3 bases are TGTGCCAGCAGTCCTTCGACAGGGGGGAGTGAGCCCCAGCATTTT. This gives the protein CASSPSTGGSEPQHF.

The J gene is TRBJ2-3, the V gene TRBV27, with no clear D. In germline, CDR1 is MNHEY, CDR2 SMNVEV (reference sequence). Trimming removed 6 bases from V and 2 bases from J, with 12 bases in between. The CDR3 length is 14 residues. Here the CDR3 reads CASSPLDDTDTQYF. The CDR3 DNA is TGTGCCAGCAGCCCGCTGGACGACACAGATACGCAGTATTTT.

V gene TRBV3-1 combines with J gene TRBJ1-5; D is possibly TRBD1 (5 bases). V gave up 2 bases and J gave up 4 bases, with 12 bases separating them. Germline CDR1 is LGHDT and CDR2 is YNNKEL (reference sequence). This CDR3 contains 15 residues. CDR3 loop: CASSQTSAGNQPQHF. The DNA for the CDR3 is TGTGCCAGCAGCCAAACGTCCGCAGGGAATCAGCCCCAGCATTTT.

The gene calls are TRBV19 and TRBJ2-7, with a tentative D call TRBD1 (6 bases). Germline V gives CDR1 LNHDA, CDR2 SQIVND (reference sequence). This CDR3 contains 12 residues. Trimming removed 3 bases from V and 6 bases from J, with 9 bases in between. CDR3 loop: CASSMAGVEQYF. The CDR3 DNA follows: TGTGCCAGTAGTATGGCAGGGGTCGAGCAGTACTTC.

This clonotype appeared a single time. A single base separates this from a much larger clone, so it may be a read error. This CDR3 is CASSLGDVRDTQYF. The CDR3 DNA reads TGTGCCAGCAGCCTGGGGGACGTGAGAGATACGCAGTATTTT. The chain is built from TRBV7-6 and TRBJ2-3; perhaps D is TRBD1 or TRBD2 (5 bases each). The CDR3 contains 14 residues. The V gene lost 5 bases and the J gene lost 5 bases, with 14 bases spanning the gap. Germline-derived CDR1 and CDR2 are SGHVS and FNYEAQ.

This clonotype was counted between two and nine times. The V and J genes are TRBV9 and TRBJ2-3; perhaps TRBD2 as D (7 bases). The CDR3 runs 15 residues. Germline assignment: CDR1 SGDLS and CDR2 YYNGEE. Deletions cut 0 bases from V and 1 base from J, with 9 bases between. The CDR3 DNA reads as TGTGCCAGCAGCGTAGAGGGGGGGCGCACAGATACGCAGTATTTT. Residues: CASSVEGGRTDTQYF.

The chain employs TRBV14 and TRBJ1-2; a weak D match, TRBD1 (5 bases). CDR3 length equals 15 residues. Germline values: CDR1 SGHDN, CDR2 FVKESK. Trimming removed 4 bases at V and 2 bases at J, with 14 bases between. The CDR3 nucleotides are TGTGCCAGCAGCCCGCCGGGGCTAGGGAACTATGGCTACACCTTC. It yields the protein CASSPPGLGNYGYTF.

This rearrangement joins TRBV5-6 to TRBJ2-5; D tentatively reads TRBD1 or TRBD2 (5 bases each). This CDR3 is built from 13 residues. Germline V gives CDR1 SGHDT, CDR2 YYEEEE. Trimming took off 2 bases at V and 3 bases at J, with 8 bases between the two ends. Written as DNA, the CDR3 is TGTGCCAGCAGCTTCGGGACCGAAGAGACCCAGTACTTC. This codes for CASSFGTEETQYF.

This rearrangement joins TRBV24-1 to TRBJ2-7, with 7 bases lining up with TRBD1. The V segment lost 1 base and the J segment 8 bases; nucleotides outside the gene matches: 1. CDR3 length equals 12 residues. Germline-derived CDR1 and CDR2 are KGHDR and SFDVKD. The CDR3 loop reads CATSDLQGQQYF. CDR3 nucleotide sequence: TGTGCCACCAGTGATTTACAGGGGCAGCAGTACTTC.

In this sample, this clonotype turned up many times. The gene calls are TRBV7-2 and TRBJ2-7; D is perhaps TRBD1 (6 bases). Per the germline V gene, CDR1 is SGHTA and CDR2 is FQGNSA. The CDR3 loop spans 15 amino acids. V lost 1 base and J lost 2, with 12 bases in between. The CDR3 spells CASSLEKTGPYEQYF. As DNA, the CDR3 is TGTGCCAGCAGCTTAGAGAAGACAGGTCCCTACGAGCAGTACTTC. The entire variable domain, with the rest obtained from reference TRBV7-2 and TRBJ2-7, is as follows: GAGVSQSPSNKVTEKGKDVELRCDPISGHTALYWYRQSLGQGLEFLIYFQGNSAPDKSGLPSDRFSAERTGGSVSTLTIQRTQQEDSAVYLCASSLEKTGPYEQYFGPGTRLTVT.

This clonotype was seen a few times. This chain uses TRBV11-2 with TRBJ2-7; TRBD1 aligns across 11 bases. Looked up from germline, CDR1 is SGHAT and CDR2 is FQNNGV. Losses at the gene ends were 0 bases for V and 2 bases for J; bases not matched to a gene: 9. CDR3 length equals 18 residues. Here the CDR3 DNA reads TGTGCCAGCAGCTTAGACTTCTGGGGACAGGGGGACCCCTACGAGCAGTACTTC. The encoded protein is CASSLDFWGQGDPYEQYF.

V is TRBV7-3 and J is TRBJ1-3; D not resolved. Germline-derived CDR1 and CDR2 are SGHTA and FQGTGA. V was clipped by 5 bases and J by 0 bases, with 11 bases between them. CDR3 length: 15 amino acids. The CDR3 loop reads CASSPDGRSGNTIYF. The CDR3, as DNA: TGTGCCAGCAGCCCGGACGGCCGCTCTGGAAACACCATATATTTT.

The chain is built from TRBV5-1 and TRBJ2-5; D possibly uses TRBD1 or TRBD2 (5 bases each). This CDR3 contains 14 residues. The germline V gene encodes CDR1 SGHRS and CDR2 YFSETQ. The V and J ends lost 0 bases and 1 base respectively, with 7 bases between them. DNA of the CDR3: TGCGCCAGCAGCTTGGGGGGGTTCCAAGAGACCCAGTACTTC. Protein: CASSLGGFQETQYF.

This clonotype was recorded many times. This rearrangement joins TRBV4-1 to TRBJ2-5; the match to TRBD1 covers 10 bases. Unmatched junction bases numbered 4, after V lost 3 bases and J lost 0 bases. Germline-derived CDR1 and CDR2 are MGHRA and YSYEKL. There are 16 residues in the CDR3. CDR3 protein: CASSQPGQGYQETQYF. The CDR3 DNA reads TGCGCCAGCAGCCAGCCGGGACAGGGGTACCAAGAGACCCAGTACTTC.

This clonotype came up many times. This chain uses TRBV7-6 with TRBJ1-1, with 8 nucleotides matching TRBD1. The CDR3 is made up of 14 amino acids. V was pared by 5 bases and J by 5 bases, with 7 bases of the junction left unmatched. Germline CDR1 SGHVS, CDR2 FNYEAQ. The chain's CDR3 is CASSAGQGGTEAFF. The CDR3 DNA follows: TGTGCCAGCAGCGCCGGACAGGGAGGGACTGAAGCTTTCTTT.

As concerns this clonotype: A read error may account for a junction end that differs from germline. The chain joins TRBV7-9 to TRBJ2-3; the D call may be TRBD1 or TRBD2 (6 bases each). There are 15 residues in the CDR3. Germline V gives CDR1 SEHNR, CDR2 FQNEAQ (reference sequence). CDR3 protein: CACSPLGGTTDTQYF. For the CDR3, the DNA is TGTGCCTGCAGCCCGTTGGGGGGCACGACAGATACGCAGTATTTT.

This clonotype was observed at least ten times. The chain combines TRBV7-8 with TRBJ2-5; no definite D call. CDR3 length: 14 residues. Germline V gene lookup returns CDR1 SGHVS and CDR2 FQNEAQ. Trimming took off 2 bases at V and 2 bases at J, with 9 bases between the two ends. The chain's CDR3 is CASSLPRSQETQYF. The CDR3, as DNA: TGTGCCAGCAGCTTACCTCGATCGCAAGAGACCCAGTACTTC. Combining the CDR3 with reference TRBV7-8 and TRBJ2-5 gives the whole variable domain GAGVSQSPRYKVAKRGQDVALRCDPISGHVSLFWYQQALGQGPEFLTYFQNEAQLDKSGLPSDRFFAERPEGSVSTLKIQRTQQEDSAVYLCASSLPRSQETQYFGPGTRLLVL.

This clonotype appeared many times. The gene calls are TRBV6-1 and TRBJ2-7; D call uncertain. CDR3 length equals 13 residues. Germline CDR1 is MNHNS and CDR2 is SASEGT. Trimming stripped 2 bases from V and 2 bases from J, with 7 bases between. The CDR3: CASSENEPYEQYF. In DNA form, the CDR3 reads TGTGCCAGCAGTGAAAACGAGCCCTACGAGCAGTACTTC.

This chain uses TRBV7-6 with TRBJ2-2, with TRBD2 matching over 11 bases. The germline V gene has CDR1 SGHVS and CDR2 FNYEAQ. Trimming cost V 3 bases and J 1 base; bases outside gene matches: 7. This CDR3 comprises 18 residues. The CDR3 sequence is CASSLDIGTSGNTGELFF. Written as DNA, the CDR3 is TGTGCCAGCAGCTTGGACATCGGGACTAGCGGGAACACCGGGGAGCTGTTTTTT.

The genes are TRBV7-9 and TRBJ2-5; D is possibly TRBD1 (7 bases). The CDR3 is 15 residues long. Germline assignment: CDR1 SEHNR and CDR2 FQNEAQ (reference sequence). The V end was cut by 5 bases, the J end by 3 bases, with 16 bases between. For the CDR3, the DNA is TGTGCCAGCAGCCGAACCAGGGGGGCGGAAGAGACCCAGTACTTC. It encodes CASSRTRGAEETQYF.

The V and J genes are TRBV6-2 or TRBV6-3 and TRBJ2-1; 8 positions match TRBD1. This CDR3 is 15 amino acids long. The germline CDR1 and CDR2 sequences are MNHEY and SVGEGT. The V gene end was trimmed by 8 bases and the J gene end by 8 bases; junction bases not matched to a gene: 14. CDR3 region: CASARGGTGLHEQFF. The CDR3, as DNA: TGTGCCAGCGCTCGTGGGGGGACAGGTCTTCATGAGCAGTTCTTC.

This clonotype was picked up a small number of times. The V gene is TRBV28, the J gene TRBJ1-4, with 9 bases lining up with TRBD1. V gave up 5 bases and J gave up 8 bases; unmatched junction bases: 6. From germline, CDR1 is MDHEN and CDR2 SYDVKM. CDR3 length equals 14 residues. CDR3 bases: TGTGCCAGCAGTCGGGACAGGGACTCCGAAAAACTGTTTTTT. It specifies CASSRDRDSEKLFF.

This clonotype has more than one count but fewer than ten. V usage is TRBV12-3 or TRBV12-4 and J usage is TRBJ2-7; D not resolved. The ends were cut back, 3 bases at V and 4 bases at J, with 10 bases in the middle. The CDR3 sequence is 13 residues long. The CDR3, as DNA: TGTGCCAGCAGTTTCAGTGTTTGGTACGAGCAGTACTTC. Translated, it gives CASSFSVWYEQYF.

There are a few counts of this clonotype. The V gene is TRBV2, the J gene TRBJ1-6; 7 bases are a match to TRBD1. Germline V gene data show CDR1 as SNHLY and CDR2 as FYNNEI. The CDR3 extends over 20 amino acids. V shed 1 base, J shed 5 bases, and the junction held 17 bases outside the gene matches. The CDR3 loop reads CASSEVQLYRGGFNNSPLHF. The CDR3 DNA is TGTGCCAGCAGTGAAGTTCAGTTGTACAGGGGTGGATTTAATAATTCACCCCTCCACTTT.